The 25 T cell receptor beta chains given below trace back to one sample, sequenced in a study of blood T cells in healthy people across ages. Primers used in a second PCR of about 7 to 12 cycles were a sample-barcoded 5' primer and a J-beta primer mix. TCRdb re-derived calls from the 5' RACE reads in MiXCR, one entry per CDR3 protein. The sample lists some 700,000 distinct CDR3 sequences; 22% were seen once. The sequencing input was blood. These receptor sequences come from a man aged 65-85 years in good health.

This clonotype turned up a few times. This chain joins TRBV15 and TRBJ2-3, with TRBD2 matching 8 bases. CDR3 length: 16 amino acids. The germline V gene encodes CDR1 LNHNV and CDR2 YYDKDF (reference sequence). V dropped 3 bases and J dropped 1; count of bases not matched to a gene: 6. The CDR3 coding sequence is TGTGCCACCAGCAGTGGGCGGGGGGTCCGCACAGATACGCAGTATTTT. Its protein is CATSSGRGVRTDTQYF.

The table lists this clonotype with a few counts. The chain links TRBV6-5 to TRBJ2-3, with D perhaps matching TRBD2 (5 bases). There are 17 residues in the CDR3. The V and J ends lost 0 bases and 0 bases respectively, with 13 bases between them. Germline V gene lookup returns CDR1 MNHEY and CDR2 SVGAGI. CDR3 amino acids: CASSYSVLALSTDTQYF. The CDR3 region has the DNA TGTGCCAGCAGTTACTCTGTCCTAGCCCTGAGCACAGATACGCAGTATTTT.

V and J are TRBV20-1 and TRBJ2-3; 10 bases agree with TRBD2. Germline CDR1 DFQATT, CDR2 SNEGSKA (reference sequence). The CDR3 sequence is 15 residues long. The ends lost 6 bases at V and 7 bases at J; junction bases unmatched: 13. For the CDR3, the DNA is TGCAGTGCCCGGGGGCTAGCGGGGGCCCCGTATACGCAGTATTTT. Residues: CSARGLAGAPYTQYF.

The chain couples TRBV3-1 to TRBJ2-3; D not resolved. The CDR3 covers 17 residues. The germline gives CDR1 LGHDT, CDR2 YNNKEL (reference sequence). Trimming pared 1 base from V and 0 bases from J, leaving 14 bases between. Written as DNA, the CDR3 is TGTGCCAGCAGCCAAGGGCTGGGCGGAGCGAGCACAGATACGCAGTATTTT. Amino acids: CASSQGLGGASTDTQYF.

This clonotype was counted between two and nine times. The V and J genes are TRBV3-1 and TRBJ1-2, with TRBD1 as a possible D gene (5 bases). Germline V gives CDR1 LGHDT, CDR2 YNNKEL (reference sequence). V lost 2 bases and J 7 bases, leaving 20 bases between the germline ends. The CDR3 consists of 16 residues. CDR3 region: CASSQRTRGSKVGYTF. CDR3 coding DNA: TGTGCCAGCAGCCAAAGGACACGCGGATCGAAGGTTGGCTACACCTTC.

This clonotype was seen a single time. The V gene is TRBV20-1, the J gene TRBJ2-7; the match to TRBD1 covers 8 bases. With 6 bases clipped from V and 4 bases from J, the junction kept 8 bases outside the gene matches. The CDR3 runs 13 residues. Germline V gene data show CDR1 as DFQATT and CDR2 as SNEGSKA (reference sequence). CDR3 DNA sequence: TGCAGTGCCCTCAGGGGGCTGACATACGAGCAGTACTTC. Translation: CSALRGLTYEQYF.

This clonotype was found a few times. This chain connects TRBV14 to TRBJ2-1, with D possibly matching TRBD2 (5 bases). CDR3 length: 14 residues. Germline CDR1 is SGHDN and CDR2 is FVKESK. The V end was cut by 1 base, the J end by 6 bases, with 10 bases between. The CDR3 nucleotides read TGTGCCAGCAGCCAAGGTAATAGCGCCAATGAGCAGTTCTTC. Residues: CASSQGNSANEQFF.

The sample holds a few counts of this clonotype. This chain joins TRBV7-6 and TRBJ1-2; D remains unclear. Germline values: CDR1 SGHVS, CDR2 FNYEAQ. CDR3 length: 17 residues. The V end lost 1 base, the J end lost 5 bases, and 20 bases lay between the germline ends. The CDR3 protein is CASSLEGFADLLYGYTF. CDR3 coding DNA: TGTGCCAGCAGCTTAGAAGGGTTCGCCGATTTGCTATATGGCTACACCTTC.

The rearrangement joins TRBV12-3 or TRBV12-4 to TRBJ2-1; no clear D. The CDR3 loop spans 13 amino acids. Between the trimmed V and J ends, which lost 3 bases and 5 bases, there was a span of 8 bases. The CDR3, as DNA: TGTGCCAGCAGTTTCAAGCCACACAATGAGCAGTTCTTC. Amino acid sequence: CASSFKPHNEQFF.

This clonotype was detected a few times. DNA for the CDR3: TGTGCCAGCAGTCCTACAGGGCCAGCTAACTATGGCTACACCTTC. It translates to CASSPTGPANYGYTF. The chain recombines TRBV28 with TRBJ1-2; D may be TRBD1 (6 bases). CDR3 length: 15 amino acids. V lost 5 bases and J lost 0, with 13 bases in between. CDR1 is MDHEN and CDR2 is SYDVKM in the germline V gene.

The chain links TRBV5-1 to TRBJ1-1; maybe TRBD1 (6 bases). Germline loops: CDR1 SGHRS, CDR2 YFSETQ. V lost 7 bases and J 3 bases, leaving 16 bases between the germline ends. The CDR3 contains 14 residues. The CDR3 region has the DNA TGCGCCAGCCGCTGGACAGCGGGGGACACTGAAGCTTTCTTT. Translation: CASRWTAGDTEAFF.

The chain links TRBV20-1 to TRBJ2-3, with 9 bases identical to TRBD2. CDR3 length equals 14 residues. Germline CDR1 and CDR2: DFQATT and SNEGSKA (reference sequence). The junction had 4 bases not matched to a gene; V was cut back by 5 bases and J by 1 base. CDR3 coding DNA: TGCAGTGCTTCTCGGACTAGCGGCACAGATACGCAGTATTTT. Translation gives CSASRTSGTDTQYF.

In its sample, this clonotype was seen a few times. The V and J genes are TRBV29-1 and TRBJ1-1, with D possibly being TRBD1 (6 bases). V lost 6 bases, J lost 0 bases, and 11 bases lay in between. The CDR3 has 13 residues. Germline V CDR1 and CDR2: SQVTM, ANQGSEA. The CDR3 nucleotides are TGCAGCGTAGGACAGCTAATGAACACTGAAGCTTTCTTT. Translated, it gives CSVGQLMNTEAFF. Full variable domain (remainder filled in from reference TRBV29-1 and TRBJ1-1): SAVISQKPSRDICQRGTSLTIQCQVDSQVTMMFWYRQQPGQSLTLIATANQGSEATYESGFVIDKFPISRPNLTFSTLTVSNMSPEDSSIYLCSVGQLMNTEAFFGQGTRLTVV.

As to this clonotype: A read error is possible here, since a much larger clone lies one base away. V and J are TRBV9 and TRBJ1-2; 7 nucleotides agree with TRBD1. CDR1 and CDR2 from the germline V gene are SGDLS and YYNGEE. Trimming cost V 7 bases and J 6 bases; bases outside gene matches: 6. The CDR3 sequence is 12 residues long. CDR3 bases: TGTGCCAGCGGTAGGACAGGAAATGGCTACACCTTC. Its translation is CASGRTGNGYTF.

The rearrangement links TRBV29-1 to TRBJ2-3; the D gene could be TRBD1 or TRBD2 (6 bases each). The germline V gene has CDR1 SQVTM and CDR2 ANQGSEA. Trimming removed 1 base from V and 6 bases from J, with 11 bases in between. This CDR3 spans 13 amino acids. The CDR3 nucleotides are TGCAGCGTTGAAGTAACGGGGGCGGATACGCAGTATTTT. It is translated as CSVEVTGADTQYF.

This clonotype was observed many times. The chain recombines TRBV18 with TRBJ2-7, with D perhaps matching TRBD1 or TRBD2 (6 bases each). CDR1 is KGHSH, CDR2 LQKENI, per germline. V was clipped by 8 bases and J by 6 bases, with 17 bases between them. CDR3 length equals 13 residues. The CDR3 reads CASSLSGAGEQYV. The CDR3 nucleotides read TGTGCCAGCAGCTTATCGGGGGCAGGCGAGCAGTACGTC.

This clonotype was seen many times. V gene TRBV6-5 combines with J gene TRBJ2-1; D is unclear. V was shortened by 6 bases and J by 4 bases, with 16 bases between the two germline ends. This CDR3 is 15 amino acids long. CDR1 and CDR2 from the germline V gene are MNHEY and SVGAGI. The CDR3 region is CASRSLTSFYNEQFF. As DNA, the CDR3 is TGTGCCAGCAGATCTCTTACATCTTTTTACAATGAGCAGTTCTTC.

This clonotype was observed a handful of times. This chain connects TRBV12-3 or TRBV12-4 to TRBJ1-4; D might be TRBD1 (5 bases). Deletions cut 3 bases from V and 8 bases from J, with 16 bases between. CDR3 length: 15 amino acids. The DNA for the CDR3 is TGTGCCAGCAGTTTTACCGGGACGAGGGCCGAAAAACTGTTTTTT. This translates into CASSFTGTRAEKLFF.

A remark on this clonotype: The germline gene is not matched at one end of the junction; a read error may be the cause. This rearrangement joins TRBV4-1 to TRBJ1-2; D unresolved. The CDR3 sequence is 15 residues long. CDR1 and CDR2 (germline): MGHRA, YSYEKL. CDR3 coding DNA: TGCGCCAGTAGCCAAGATGGCCAGGCGAACTATGGCTACACCTTC. Residues: CASSQDGQANYGYTF.

This clonotype appeared a few times. The genes are TRBV5-1 and TRBJ2-3; the D gene is possibly TRBD2 (6 bases). The germline V and J ends were trimmed by 3 bases and 0 bases, with 14 bases remaining between them. The length of the CDR3 is 16 residues. In germline, CDR1 is SGHRS, CDR2 YFSETQ. The chain's CDR3 is CASSSWTGTSTDTQYF. The CDR3, as DNA: TGCGCCAGCAGCTCCTGGACCGGGACTAGCACAGATACGCAGTATTTT.

Regarding this clonotype: The limits of the CDR3 on the DNA are not certain, so only TCRdb's listed CDR3 is given. The chain couples TRBV7-2 to TRBJ1-3; the tabulated D call, TRBD1, remains unverified against the DNA. CDR1 is SGHTA, CDR2 FQGNSA, per germline. From its first to its last residue, the CDR3 has 17 amino acids. The CDR3 protein is CASSLGDRVGSGSTVYF.

The CDR3 DNA sequence: TGTGCCACCAGTGATTTTGGCGGGCCAGGGGATACGCAGTATTTT. This translates into CATSDFGGPGDTQYF. The V gene is TRBV24-1, the J gene TRBJ2-3, with D perhaps given as TRBD1 or TRBD2 (5 bases each). The CDR3 is made up of 15 amino acids. Between the trimmed V and J ends, which lost 1 base and 6 bases, there was a span of 13 bases. Germline V lookup: CDR1 KGHDR, CDR2 SFDVKD.

This clonotype was found a few times. V gene TRBV6-2 or TRBV6-3 combines with J gene TRBJ2-1; D not resolved. Trimming shortened V by 4 bases and J by 3 bases, and 13 bases separated the two germline ends. CDR1 is MNHEY and CDR2 is SVGEGT in the germline V gene. This CDR3 spans 15 amino acids. In DNA, the CDR3 is TGTGCCAGCAGTTTTGTCCCGTCTCGCTACAATGAGCAGTTCTTC. This encodes CASSFVPSRYNEQFF.

The chain recombines TRBV6-1 with TRBJ1-6; 8 nucleotides line up with TRBD1. The germline V gene has CDR1 MNHNS and CDR2 SASEGT. The trim removed 9 bases at V and 9 bases at J, leaving 10 bases unmatched. The CDR3 has 14 residues. The CDR3 nucleotides read TGTGCCAGTTCCCTGGACAGGGTTGGTTCACCCCTCCACTTT. Translated: CASSLDRVGSPLHF.

This chain links TRBV12-3 or TRBV12-4 with TRBJ1-2; tentative D call: TRBD1 (5 bases). CDR3 size: 15 residues. V was clipped by 10 bases and J by 3 bases, with 21 bases between them. The CDR3 DNA sequence: TGTGCCACTCGATTTATTACAGGCGGGGACTATGGCTACACCTTC. Its translation: CATRFITGGDYGYTF.